Detailed here is one T cell receptor beta chain. The sample is drawn from a study of blood T cell repertoires in COVID-19. Produced via immunoSEQ multiplex PCR; TCRdb's table is partial and in-frame only. The data show about 270,000 clones, approximately 90% seen once. V was clipped by 3 bases and J by 0 bases, with 7 bases between them. This CDR3 has 14 residues. CDR1 WNHNN and CDR2 SYGVQD come from the germline V gene (reference sequence). The sequence came from a woman aged 18 to 35 who had recovered from COVID-19. Input material: PBMCs or T cells enriched from blood (not recorded which). The chain joins TRBV10-1 to TRBJ2-3; D might be TRBD2 (6 bases). The CDR3 region has the DNA TGCGCCAGCAGTGACGCGGGGAGCACAGATACGCAGTATTTT. Amino acids: CASSDAGSTDTQYF.